The 28 T cell receptor beta chains in this list originate from one sample, sequenced in a study of cytomegalovirus exposure and HLA in healthy donors. With 60 Vbeta and 13 Jbeta primers, the PCR was carried out. TCRdb keeps only in-frame clones here, not all; method: immunoSEQ multiplex PCR. This table has roughly 100,000 clones, 71% appearing once. The sample taken for sequencing was PBMCs. The receptors were sampled from a female donor in good health and CMV-seronegative.

The gene calls are TRBV19 and TRBJ2-1; 7 nucleotides line up with TRBD2. CDR1 LNHDA and CDR2 SQIVND come from the germline V gene (reference sequence). This CDR3 has 15 residues. The V segment lost 1 base and the J segment 7 bases; nucleotides outside the gene matches: 7. This CDR3 is CASSIGAGASNEQFF. CDR3 nucleotide sequence: TGTGCCAGTAGTATAGGGGCGGGAGCTTCTAATGAGCAGTTCTTC. Based on the CDR3 plus reference TRBV19 and TRBJ2-1, the full variable domain is DGGITQSPKYLFRKEGQNVTLSCEQNLNHDAMYWYRQDPGQGLRLIYYSQIVNDFQKGDIAEGYSVSREKKESFPLTVTSAQKNPTAFYLCASSIGAGASNEQFFGPGTRLTVL.

This chain links TRBV5-1 with TRBJ2-1; 12 bases fit TRBD2. Germline lookup yields CDR1 SGHRS and CDR2 YFSETQ. The junction had 9 bases not matched to a gene; V was cut back by 3 bases and J by 8 bases. The CDR3 is 16 amino acids. CDR3 nucleotides: TGCGCCAGCAGCTCAATACCGACTAGCGGGAGCTATGAGCAGTTCTTC. Residues: CASSSIPTSGSYEQFF.

This rearrangement joins TRBV18 to TRBJ1-5; D possibly corresponds to TRBD1 (6 bases). The V and J ends lost 5 bases and 4 bases respectively, with 9 bases between them. Germline V gene lookup returns CDR1 KGHSH and CDR2 LQKENI. The CDR3 covers 13 residues. In DNA form, the CDR3 reads TGTGCCAGCTCAAGTCAGGGGAATCAGCCCCAGCATTTT. It codes for CASSSQGNQPQHF. Together with reference TRBV18 and TRBJ1-5, the CDR3 gives the full variable domain: NAGVMQNPRHLVRRRGQEARLRCSPMKGHSHVYWYRQLPEEGLKFMVYLQKENIIDESGMPKERFSAEFPKEGPSILRIQQVVRGDSAAYFCASSSQGNQPQHFGDGTRLSIL.

The gene calls are TRBV5-1 and TRBJ1-1; 10 bases line up with TRBD1. Losses at the gene ends were 5 bases for V and 4 bases for J; bases not matched to a gene: 8. CDR1 is SGHRS and CDR2 is YFSETQ in the germline V gene. This CDR3 contains 15 residues. CDR3 bases: TGCGCCAGCAGTATCGGGGACAGGGGATCCACTGAAGCTTTCTTT. Protein: CASSIGDRGSTEAFF.

This clone appeared a few times. The CDR3 nucleotides read TGTGCCAGCAGCCAAGTTCGCGGCTCTGGAAACACCATATATTTT. It yields the protein CASSQVRGSGNTIYF. V usage is TRBV4-2 and J usage is TRBJ1-3; the D is unclear. Per the germline V gene, CDR1 is LGHNA and CDR2 is YNFKEQ. V was pared by 1 base and J by 0 bases, with 7 bases between. The CDR3 is made up of 15 amino acids.

The V and J genes are TRBV7-9 and TRBJ1-1; a possible D gene is TRBD1 (6 bases). V dropped 6 bases and J dropped 4 bases, with 21 bases sitting between them. CDR1 SEHNR and CDR2 FQNEAQ come from the germline V gene (reference sequence). The CDR3 sequence is 16 residues long. CDR3 residues: CASRPNSVGAFTEAFF. For the CDR3, the DNA is TGTGCCAGCAGACCTAACAGTGTGGGGGCTTTCACTGAAGCTTTCTTT.

The chain combines TRBV6-6 with TRBJ1-1, with D hard to call. The CDR3 is 14 amino acids. Germline lookup yields CDR1 MNHNY and CDR2 SVGAGI (reference sequence). Trimming removed 7 bases at V and 8 bases at J, with 20 bases between. The CDR3: CASTNEQGVREAFF. The CDR3 nucleotides are TGTGCCAGCACCAATGAGCAAGGAGTAAGAGAAGCTTTCTTT.

This clone was counted a few times. This chain links TRBV7-3 with TRBJ2-3, with TRBD2 matching 14 bases. V dropped 3 bases and J dropped 1; count of bases not matched to a gene: 15. CDR1 and CDR2 (germline): SGHTA, FQGTGA. The CDR3 contains 21 residues. The CDR3 loop reads CASSFCPGTSGSSSRTDTQYF. CDR3 DNA sequence: TGTGCCAGCAGCTTTTGCCCCGGGACTAGCGGGAGTTCCTCTCGCACAGATACGCAGTATTTT.

With regard to this clone: At one boundary the junction diverges from the germline segment, which might be a read error. The J gene is TRBJ2-5, the V gene TRBV7-7, with D maybe TRBD2 (6 bases). The germline V gene encodes CDR1 SSHAT and CDR2 FNYEAQ (reference sequence). The CDR3 is made up of 17 amino acids. This CDR3 reads CASSLGGAGTVQETQYF. CDR3 in DNA: TGTGCTAGCAGCTTAGGAGGGGCAGGGACTGTACAAGAGACCCAGTACTTC. Complete variable domain (other parts from reference TRBV7-7 and TRBJ2-5): GAGVSQSPRYKVTKRGQDVTLRCDPISSHATLYWYQQALGQGPEFLTYFNYEAQPDKSGLPSDRFSAERPEGSISTLTIQRTEQRDSAMYRCASSLGGAGTVQETQYFGPGTRLLVL.

This clone was detected only a few times. This chain connects TRBV5-1 to TRBJ2-3; 7 positions agree with TRBD2. Germline CDR1 SGHRS, CDR2 YFSETQ. Trimming cost V 5 bases and J 5 bases; bases outside gene matches: 11. This CDR3 has 15 amino acids. This CDR3 is CASREGGRSRDTQYF. The CDR3 bases are TGCGCCAGCAGAGAAGGCGGGAGATCGAGAGATACGCAGTATTTT.

The chain couples TRBV28 to TRBJ1-2; no definite D call. The CDR3 loop spans 13 amino acids. Germline-derived CDR1 and CDR2 are MDHEN and SYDVKM. Trimming removed 6 bases at V and 7 bases at J, with 15 bases between. The CDR3 here is CASSLSEGVGYTF. As DNA, the CDR3 is TGTGCCAGCAGCCTCTCCGAGGGAGTTGGCTACACCTTC.

J is TRBJ2-1 and V is TRBV29-1, with 14 bases identical to TRBD2. The J segment lost 8 bases and the V segment lost 7 bases, leaving 13 bases of the junction unmatched. CDR1 is SQVTM, CDR2 ANQGSEA, per germline. The CDR3 is 16 residues long. The CDR3 DNA follows: TGCAGCGCCTCCTCAGGACTAGCGGGAGGAGCAGATGAGCAGTTCTTC. Its protein is CSASSGLAGGADEQFF.

This chain uses TRBV7-3 with TRBJ2-1; the D gene is possibly TRBD1 (5 bases). Trimming stripped 2 bases from V and 0 bases from J, with 8 bases between. The CDR3 is 15 amino acids. Per the germline V gene, CDR1 is SGHTA and CDR2 is FQGTGA. The CDR3 region is CASSLGASSYNEQFF. DNA of the CDR3: TGTGCCAGCAGCTTAGGGGCTAGCTCCTACAATGAGCAGTTCTTC.

The chain couples TRBV5-6 to TRBJ2-1, with 7 bases aligning to TRBD1. The germline V gene has CDR1 SGHDT and CDR2 YYEEEE. Trimming removed 1 base from V and 7 bases from J; junction bases left unmatched: 17. CDR3 length: 18 residues. CDR3 loop: CASSLRGPGGSGMNEQFF. The CDR3 nucleotides are TGTGCCAGCAGCTTGAGGGGGCCTGGCGGGTCGGGCATGAATGAGCAGTTCTTC.

The CDR3 DNA reads TGTGCCAGCAGTTGGACTATTTACAATGAGCAGTTCTTC. Translating gives CASSWTIYNEQFF. The rearrangement joins TRBV2 to TRBJ2-1; weak D call: TRBD2 (6 bases). Germline-derived CDR1 and CDR2 are SNHLY and FYNNEI. The V end was cut by 5 bases, the J end by 4 bases, with 9 bases between. The CDR3 runs to 13 residues.

V is TRBV5-6 and J is TRBJ2-5, with D perhaps matching TRBD2 (5 bases). Trimming took 4 bases from V and 6 from J, leaving 13 bases between them. CDR3 size: 13 residues. Per the germline V gene, CDR1 is SGHDT and CDR2 is YYEEEE. The CDR3 DNA sequence: TGTGCCAGCAGCCCCCGAGGGCGGCAGACCCAGTACTTC. Encoded protein: CASSPRGRQTQYF.

V gene TRBV7-2 combines with J gene TRBJ1-2; 9 bases fit TRBD1. The CDR3 is 16 amino acids. From germline, CDR1 is SGHTA and CDR2 FQGNSA. The V segment lost 5 bases and the J segment 4 bases; nucleotides outside the gene matches: 11. The CDR3 nucleotides read TGTGCCAGCAGCCCGAGGAGACAGGGGGTCGTCTATGGCTACACCTTC. The encoded protein is CASSPRRQGVVYGYTF.

V gene TRBV5-1 combines with J gene TRBJ2-3; no definite D call. Trimming took 3 bases from V and 0 from J, leaving 2 bases between them. CDR1 is SGHRS, CDR2 YFSETQ, per germline. This CDR3 comprises 12 residues. CDR3 loop: CASSSSTDTQYF. The CDR3 bases are TGCGCCAGCAGCTCTAGCACAGATACGCAGTATTTT.

This clone was seen a few times. The chain couples TRBV9 to TRBJ2-1, with 7 bases identical to TRBD2. From germline, CDR1 is SGDLS and CDR2 YYNGEE. Trimming at V came to 0 bases and at J to 1 base, leaving 4 bases not matched to a gene. CDR3 length equals 16 residues. This chain's CDR3 is CASSVELRGSYNEQFF. In DNA form, the CDR3 reads TGTGCCAGCAGCGTAGAGCTGCGGGGGTCCTACAATGAGCAGTTCTTC.

This clone was seen only a few times. The chain combines TRBV6-1 with TRBJ2-1, with 8 bases identical to TRBD2. Germline V lookup: CDR1 MNHNS, CDR2 SASEGT. V trimming: 4 bases; J trimming: 8 bases; junction bases outside the gene matches: 16. The CDR3 consists of 17 residues. This CDR3 reads CASSVRNLAGLSHEQFF. The CDR3 bases are TGTGCCAGCAGTGTAAGGAATCTAGCGGGTCTTTCGCATGAGCAGTTCTTC.

The genes are TRBV4-1 and TRBJ2-4; a possible D gene is TRBD2 (6 bases). The CDR3 covers 16 residues. Germline CDR1 MGHRA, CDR2 YSYEKL. V was clipped by 4 bases and J by 0 bases, with 13 bases between them. CDR3 DNA: TGCGCCAGCAGCCCCCTGGGACTCCAAGCCAAAAACATTCAGTACTTC. It codes for CASSPLGLQAKNIQYF.

CDR3 sequence (DNA): TGCGCCAGCAACCGCAGGTGTGGCCCCTCTGGAAACACCATATATTTT. Translating gives CASNRRCGPSGNTIYF. V and J are TRBV5-1 and TRBJ1-3; D not certain. The length of the CDR3 is 16 residues. V was pared by 6 bases and J by 0 bases, with 16 bases between. Germline lookup yields CDR1 SGHRS and CDR2 YFSETQ. The full variable domain, in which reference TRBV5-1 and TRBJ1-3 provide the parts outside the CDR3, is KAGVTQTPRYLIKTRGQQVTLSCSPISGHRSVSWYQQTPGQGLQFLFEYFSETQRNKGNFPGRFSGRQFSNSRSEMNVSTLELGDSALYLCASNRRCGPSGNTIYFGEGSWLTVV.

The chain uses TRBV6-5 and TRBJ2-2; no definite D call. V was clipped by 0 bases and J by 6 bases, with 8 bases between them. The V gene's germline CDR1 is MNHEY and CDR2 SVGAGI. The CDR3 is made up of 14 amino acids. The CDR3 bases are TGTGCCAGCAGTTACTCGATACAGTCCGGGGAGCTGTTTTTT. Translated: CASSYSIQSGELFF.

This sequence joins TRBV18 and TRBJ1-1, with D unresolved. V lost 3 bases to trimming and J lost 0 bases, with 14 bases between them. The CDR3 is made up of 16 amino acids. Germline V lookup: CDR1 KGHSH, CDR2 LQKENI. The CDR3 loop reads CASSPLELAMNTEAFF. The CDR3, as DNA: TGTGCCAGCTCACCCCTGGAGTTGGCCATGAACACTGAAGCTTTCTTT.

This clone was seen only a few times. The chain couples TRBV6-1 to TRBJ1-5; a weak D match, TRBD1 (5 bases). Trimming removed 3 bases from V and 7 bases from J, with 10 bases in between. The germline gives CDR1 MNHNS, CDR2 SASEGT. This CDR3 comprises 13 residues. The CDR3 bases are TGTGCCAGCAGTGACAGGGCGTTACAGCCCCAGCATTTT. Translated: CASSDRALQPQHF.

There are a few counts of this clone. The chain employs TRBV5-5 and TRBJ1-2; no reliable D call. The CDR3 is 13 residues long. Germline assignment: CDR1 SGHKS and CDR2 YYEKEE (reference sequence). V dropped 2 bases and J dropped 2 bases, with 7 bases sitting between them. CDR3 in amino acids: CASSFRRNYGYTF. Here the CDR3 DNA reads TGTGCCAGCAGCTTTAGGAGAAACTATGGCTACACCTTC.

The V and J genes are TRBV13 and TRBJ2-1; 7 bases agree with TRBD2. Germline lookup yields CDR1 PRHDT and CDR2 FYEKMQ (reference sequence). This CDR3 comprises 16 residues. V trimming: 0 bases; J trimming: 7 bases; junction bases outside the gene matches: 9. CDR3 DNA sequence: TGTGCCAGCAGCTTAGGCCTGGGCGGGAGATTGAATGAGCAGTTCTTC. Translated: CASSLGLGGRLNEQFF. Using reference TRBV13 and TRBJ2-1 for the parts outside the CDR3, the full variable domain is AAGVIQSPRHLIKEKRETATLKCYPIPRHDTVYWYQQGPGQDPQFLISFYEKMQSDKGSIPDRFSAQQFSDYHSELNMSSLELGDSALYFCASSLGLGGRLNEQFFGPGTRLTVL.

The chain employs TRBV6-6 and TRBJ1-2, with a weak D call TRBD1 (5 bases). Trimming left V 8 bases short and J 5 bases short, with 24 bases between. CDR3 size: 16 residues. Germline lookup yields CDR1 MNHNY and CDR2 SVGAGI (reference sequence). CDR3: CASCPEGQPKGYGYTF. The CDR3 DNA is TGTGCCAGCTGCCCGGAAGGGCAGCCGAAGGGGTATGGCTACACCTTC.